This paragraph reports one T cell receptor beta chain. Its target antigen remains unknown. One base away there is no much larger clone; base qualities are not given. The time point label, as the study defines it: baseline before first vaccination. Vaccinee samples came from UK trials COV001 and COV002, including a single-blind randomized controlled phase 2/3 trial of AZD1222 (ChAdOx1 nCoV-19) in healthy adults. For TCRbeta chain sequencing, PBMC samples were collected from trial participants at day 0 and at day 28 after the second dose. The CDR3 runs 13 amino acids, cysteine and phenylalanine included. Only the CDR3 portion is preserved as DNA: 39 bases, with reading frame beginning at the first base. Trimming takes 0 bases from V and 7 bases from J, and the germline ends sit 7 bases apart. CDR1 and CDR2, per the germline V gene, are SGDLS and YYNGEE. This specimen belongs to a study of T cell responses to AZD1222 COVID-19 vaccine (TCRdb year 2021). About the study as a whole: AZD1222 recipients with second doses at about 4 weeks or about 12 weeks were pooled, because spike-specific TCR depth and breadth did not differ between schedules. TCR sequencing was performed for roughly 250 trial participants, of whom around 210 were given two doses of AZD1222 and some 26 were given two doses of MenACWY control vaccine. Trial participants were enrolled by age into subgroups of 18-55, 56-69 and 70-plus years, and roughly 160, 29 and 62 TCR-sequenced participants, respectively, were included in these subgroups. Findings and caveats that apply to the study as a whole: Only five to seven AZD1222 recipients were SARS-CoV-2 seropositive at baseline, limiting conclusions about previously exposed vaccinees. A significant rise in spike-specific TCR breadth and depth was observed after two AZD1222 doses relative to day 0 and relative to MenACWY recipients. Because no samples from the day 14 peak response were available, repertoires could be characterized only after the peak T cell response. The 56-69-year group was small, and its depth increase did not reach significance, likely because of low power. Nearly half of unique spike-specific TCRs reportedly recognized epitopes outside regions mutated in the B.1.351 and B.1.1.7 variants. Participants were mostly white British and included more females than males, and it was suggested by the authors that clonal diversity may have been underestimated. The whole spike protein was spanned by vaccine-associated CD4 TCRs, and dominant responses were seen in regions 160-218 and 743-854.

The CDR3 regions of human TCRbeta chains were subjected to immunosequencing. Turning to the authors' computational methods: Repertoire TCRs were matched against a reference library of SARS-CoV-2-specific TCRs generated with the MIRA antigen-specificity platform. Breadth was defined as the fraction of unique TCRs that were SARS-CoV-2-associated, and depth was defined as the fraction of total T cells that were SARS-CoV-2-associated. Using the MIRA data, each spike-specific TCR was assigned both to the spike region to which the TCR was reactive and to a CD4 or CD8 class. Log10-transformed breadth and depth values were compared by one-way ANOVA with Sidak's multiple comparisons tests. TCRdb provides this immuneACCESS table in a form limited to in-frame rearrangements. Some clones are lacking; in checked studies, under half of them reflect an unresolved V gene, and why the rest are absent is not known. Clone size and the V and J calls come from that table; the DNA yielded D and trimming. This sample has 150,000 to 180,000 clones in its table, and 88% of those were observed once. The ten largest clonotypes hold less than 3.5% of the sample.

This TCR was sampled from an adult in good health. The starting material was peripheral blood, obtained on day 0 of AZD1222 vaccination. The chain employs TRBV9 and TRBJ2-2; the D gene lacks a confident call. The base sequence is TGTGCCAGCAGCGTAGAGGTAATCGGGGAGCTGTTTTTT. It codes for CASSVEVIGELFF.